This T cell receptor (beta chain) was sequenced for a study of regulatory T cells in long-lasting Graves disease. This clonotype was counted many times. The time point denotes: newly diagnosed GD, antithyroid drugs for less than 3 months. PBMCs provided the RNA from which the TCR library was made. Investigators prepared the TCR beta libraries by applying iRepertoire HTBI primers and Arm-PCR of CDR3 regions. MiXCR, applied by TCRdb to the multiplex PCR reads, yields one record per CDR3 protein. The top ten hold 10% of the sample, which has 450,000 to 700,000 distinct CDR3 sequences, approximately 15% seen once. Germline CDR1 and CDR2: KGHSH and LQKENI. The CDR3 consists of 15 residues. Trimming removed 0 bases from V and 1 base from J, with 9 bases in between. These records were also assigned to another study, of T cells in Graves' hyperthyroidism and ophthalmopathy. That study reports: Patients were excluded for uncontrolled infection, other autoimmune disease, pregnancy or lactation. First-round RT-PCR with HTBI primers amplified the TCR CDR3 region. Ophthalmopathy and stable hyperthyroidism were separated by a 13 V-J model.

The V and J genes are TRBV18 and TRBJ1-1; D remains ambiguous. The receptor comes from a man aged 30 to 45 with Graves disease. The source was peripheral blood mononuclear cells (PBMCs), collected at new diagnosis, from a patient treated with antithyroid drugs. The CDR3 spells CASSPPGGGNTEAFF. As DNA, the CDR3 is TGTGCCAGCTCACCACCTGGAGGTGGGAACACTGAAGCTTTCTTT.